This T cell receptor (beta chain) stems from a study of T cell changes during pregnancy in multiple sclerosis. Produced via immunoSEQ multiplex PCR; TCRdb's table is partial and in-frame only. Of tens of thousands of clones listed, around nine tenths are singletons. V dropped 1 base and J dropped 0 bases, with 7 bases sitting between them. The CDR3 is 15 residues long. CDR1 is SGHTA, CDR2 FQGNSA, per germline. The rearrangement uses TRBV7-2 and TRBJ1-3; unclear D gene. The receptor was isolated from a female donor in good health, enrolled as a control in a pregnancy study. The sample here was CD4+ T cells from peripheral blood mononuclear cells, taken in the second trimester of pregnancy. The chain's CDR3 is CASSLVVSSGNTIYF. In DNA form, the CDR3 reads TGTGCCAGCAGCTTAGTGGTCAGCTCTGGAAACACCATATATTTT.